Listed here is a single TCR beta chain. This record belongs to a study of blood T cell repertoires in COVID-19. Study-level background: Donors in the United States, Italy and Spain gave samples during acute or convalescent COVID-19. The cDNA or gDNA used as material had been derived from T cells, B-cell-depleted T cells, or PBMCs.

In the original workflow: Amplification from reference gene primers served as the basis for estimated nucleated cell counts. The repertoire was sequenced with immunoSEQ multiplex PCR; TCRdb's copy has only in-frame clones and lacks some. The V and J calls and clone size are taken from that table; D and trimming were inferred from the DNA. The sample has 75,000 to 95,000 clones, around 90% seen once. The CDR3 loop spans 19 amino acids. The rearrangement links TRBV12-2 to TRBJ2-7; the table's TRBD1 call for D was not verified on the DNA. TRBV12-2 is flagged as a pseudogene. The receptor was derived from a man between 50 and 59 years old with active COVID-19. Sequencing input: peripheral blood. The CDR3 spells CASRPPGTGAFDEAYEQYF. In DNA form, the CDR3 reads TGTGCAAGTCGCCCCCCCGGGACAGGGGCGTTCGATGAGGCCTACGAGCAGTACTTC.